This TCR beta chain was observed in a study of liver allograft versus peripheral blood T cells (dated by TCRdb to about 2020). Looking at the study overall: The study compared T cell receptor repertoires found within transplanted livers against repertoires in the peripheral blood of liver transplant recipients.

What the study reported, not specific to this receptor: According to the report, the T cell receptor repertoires detected in peripheral blood were different from the repertoires found inside liver allografts.

Taking its sample share into account, this clonotype is medium-sized (0.01 to 0.1%). The antigen it recognizes is unknown. Base qualities are missing; no much larger clone stands one base away. The sequencer listed for this sample is Illumina MiSeq. The public reads were run again by TCRdb, first through fastp at Q25 and then through MiXCR, and only productive beta chains were kept. Entries that share a CDR3 protein sequence are merged under the most common genes and DNA. Within this sample are about 10,000 distinct CDR3 sequences, with under 30% of them counted one time only. Clones ranked in the top ten supply around 1.4% of the sample. From the germline V gene, CDR1 is MNHEY and CDR2 is SVGEGT. Reading from cysteine to phenylalanine, the CDR3 counts 13 amino acids. Only the CDR3 DNA is retained, 39 bases long and in frame from the first base. V is cut by 5 bases and J by 3 bases, and the space between the germline ends is 11 bases.

Recombination connected TRBV6-2 or TRBV6-3 to TRBJ2-7; the D region is possibly TRBD1 or TRBD2, each matching across 5 bases. The source of this sequence is a human patient who had a liver transplant. Because of the transplant, the T cells may be the graft donor's rather than the patient's own. The CDR3: CASSRDPDYEQYF. In nucleotide form, the sequence is TGTGCCAGCAGTCGGGACCCCGACTACGAGCAGTACTTC.